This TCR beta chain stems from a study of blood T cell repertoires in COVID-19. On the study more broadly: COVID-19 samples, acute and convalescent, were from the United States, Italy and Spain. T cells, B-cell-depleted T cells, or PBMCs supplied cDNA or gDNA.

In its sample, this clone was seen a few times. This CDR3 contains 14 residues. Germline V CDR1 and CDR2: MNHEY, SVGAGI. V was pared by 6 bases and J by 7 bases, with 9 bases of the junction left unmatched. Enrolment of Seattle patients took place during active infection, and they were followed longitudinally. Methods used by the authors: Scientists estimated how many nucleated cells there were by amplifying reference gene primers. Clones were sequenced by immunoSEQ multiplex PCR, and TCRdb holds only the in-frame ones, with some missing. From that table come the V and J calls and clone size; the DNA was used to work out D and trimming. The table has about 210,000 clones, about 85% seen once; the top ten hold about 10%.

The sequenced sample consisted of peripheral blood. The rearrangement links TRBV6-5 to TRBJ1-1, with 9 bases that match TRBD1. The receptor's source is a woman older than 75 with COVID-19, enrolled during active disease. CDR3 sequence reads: CASRTRTGEVEAFF. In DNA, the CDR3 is TGTGCCAGCAGGACCCGGACAGGGGAAGTTGAAGCTTTCTTT.